Listed below are T cell receptor beta chains from one sample, sequenced in a study of OX40 agonist ivuxolimab in advanced cancers. This table comes from immunoSEQ multiplex PCR, and its TCRdb copy is limited to in-frame clones, with some not included. The sample lists around 64,000 clones, over 80% occurring once. The source was CD4+ or CD8+ T cells sorted from blood, collected in a trial of the OX40 agonist ivuxolimab. All receptors come from an adult with an advanced solid tumor such as melanoma, head and neck, liver or kidney cancer. CDR3s include the opening cysteine and the closing phenylalanine or tryptophan. D genes are given only for firm matches.

. TRBJ2-2 TRBV5-1 CASSLDFSVWDDTGELFF
TRBD1 TRBJ2-3 TRBV5-1 CASSPGQGGTDTQYF
. TRBJ2-7 TRBV6-6 CASSYSVYPPYEQYF
. TRBJ2-3 TRBV7-8 CASSALRGGTDTQYF
. TRBJ2-3 TRBV29-1 CSVGQRNTDTQYF
. TRBJ1-1 TRBV28 CASSLYGDTEAFF
. TRBJ1-5 TRBV7-9 CASGSGSNQPQHF
TRBD1 TRBJ1-1 TRBV5-6 CASSLGTGGWGQSFF
. TRBJ2-2 TRBV7-9 CASSTSPGTGELFF
. TRBJ1-2 TRBV19 CASSPGSNYGYTF
TRBD2 TRBJ2-7 TRBV28 CASRYLGGIYEQYF
. TRBJ2-2 TRBV10-1 CASSEDDTDTGELFF
. TRBJ2-7 TRBV28 CASLDSYEQYF
. TRBJ2-4 TRBV5-6 CASSLGTANIQYF
. TRBJ2-2 TRBV13 CASSLSAVELFF
. TRBJ2-7 TRBV28 CASSLPSGRVSNEQYF
. TRBJ2-1 TRBV6-5 CASSSDISSMEQFF
TRBD2 TRBJ2-7 TRBV5-1 CASSFLAEAYEQYF